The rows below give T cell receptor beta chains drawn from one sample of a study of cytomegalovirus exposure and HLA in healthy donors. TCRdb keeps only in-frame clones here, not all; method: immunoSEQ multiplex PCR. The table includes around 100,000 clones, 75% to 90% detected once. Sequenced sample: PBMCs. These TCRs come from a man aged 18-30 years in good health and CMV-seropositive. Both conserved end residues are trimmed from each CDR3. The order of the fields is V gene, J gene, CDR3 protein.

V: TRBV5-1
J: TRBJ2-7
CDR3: ASRGGGFNEQY

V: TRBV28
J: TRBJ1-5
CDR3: ASNPLFLQGYSNQPQH

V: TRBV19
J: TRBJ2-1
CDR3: ASSSLAGGYNEQF

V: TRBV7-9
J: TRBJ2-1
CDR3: ASSPVEGRSYNEQF

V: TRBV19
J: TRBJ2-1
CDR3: ASSRRLVLYNEQF

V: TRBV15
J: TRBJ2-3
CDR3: ATSRWTSGGTDTQY

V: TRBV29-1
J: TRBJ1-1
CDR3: SVGGMNTEAF

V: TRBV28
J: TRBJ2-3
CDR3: ASSLGHYTQY

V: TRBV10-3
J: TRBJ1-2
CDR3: AISGATLAGYT

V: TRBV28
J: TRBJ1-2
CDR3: ASSSLGWDGYT

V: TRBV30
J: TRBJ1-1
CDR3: AWREAGFEAF

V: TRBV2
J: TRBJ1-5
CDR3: ASSPRQDGNQPQH

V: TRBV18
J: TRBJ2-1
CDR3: ASSPRASGLDSYNEQF